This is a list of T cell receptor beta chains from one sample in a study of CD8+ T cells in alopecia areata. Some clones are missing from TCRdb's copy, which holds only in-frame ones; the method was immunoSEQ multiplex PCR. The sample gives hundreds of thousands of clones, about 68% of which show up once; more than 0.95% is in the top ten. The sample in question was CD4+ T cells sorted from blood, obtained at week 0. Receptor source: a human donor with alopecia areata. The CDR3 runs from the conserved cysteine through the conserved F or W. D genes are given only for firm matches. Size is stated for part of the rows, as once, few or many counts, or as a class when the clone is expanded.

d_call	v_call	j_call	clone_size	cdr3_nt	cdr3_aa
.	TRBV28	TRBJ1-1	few	TGTGCCAGCAGTTTATCGGGCTACACTGAAGCTTTCTTT	CASSLSGYTEAFF
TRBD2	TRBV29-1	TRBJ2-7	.	TGCAGCGTTCTAGCGGGGGGTTATGAGCAGTACTTC	CSVLAGGYEQYF
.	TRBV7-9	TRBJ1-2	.	TGTGCCAGCAGCTTCGTGAGATATGGCTACACCTTC	CASSFVRYGYTF
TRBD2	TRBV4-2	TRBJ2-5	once	TGTGCCAGCAGCCAAAAGGGGACTAGCTTTTCGGAGACCCAGTACTTC	CASSQKGTSFSETQYF
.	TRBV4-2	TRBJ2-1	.	TGTGCCAGCAGCCGGGACAACAATGAGCAGTTCTTC	CASSRDNNEQFF
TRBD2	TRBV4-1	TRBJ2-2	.	TGCGCCAGCAGCCAAGCGGCGGGGGGCAAAGACGGGGAGCTGTTTTTT	CASSQAAGGKDGELFF
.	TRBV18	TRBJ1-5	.	TGTGCCAGCTCACGGCCGGATCAGCCCCAGCATTTT	CASSRPDQPQHF
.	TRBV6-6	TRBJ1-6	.	TGTGCCAGCAGTACGACAGTGAATTCACCCCTCCACTTT	CASSTTVNSPLHF
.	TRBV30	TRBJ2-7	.	TGTGCCTGGAGCACAGTTAGGGCCGGGATGAGGGAGCAGTACTTC	CAWSTVRAGMREQYF
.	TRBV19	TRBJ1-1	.	TGTGCCAGTAAGGCCCCCCCGGGGGCAGGCACTGAAGCTTTCTTT	CASKAPPGAGTEAFF
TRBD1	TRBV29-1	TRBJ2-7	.	TGCAGCGGCCTTGCGACAGGGGGATCCTACGAGCAGTACTTC	CSGLATGGSYEQYF
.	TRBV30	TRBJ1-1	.	TGTGCCTGGAGTGTATTAGTTAACACTGAAGCTTTCTTT	CAWSVLVNTEAFF
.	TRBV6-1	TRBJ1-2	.	TGTGCCAGCAGTGTCGGACTGACAGCTAACTATGGCTACACCTTC	CASSVGLTANYGYTF
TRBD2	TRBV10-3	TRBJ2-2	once	TGTGCCATCAGTGCTAGCGGGGGGAACACCGGGGAGCTGTTTTTT	CAISASGGNTGELFF
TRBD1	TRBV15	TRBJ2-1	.	TGTGCCACCAGCTTATCGACAGGGATCCACAATGAGCAGTTCTTC	CATSLSTGIHNEQFF
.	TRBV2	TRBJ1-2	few	TGTGCCAGCACTTACGGGACCCGCATTGGCGGCTACACCTTC	CASTYGTRIGGYTF
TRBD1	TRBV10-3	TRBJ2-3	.	TGTGCCATCAGTATGGGACAGGGTCTAGATACGCAGTATTTT	CAISMGQGLDTQYF
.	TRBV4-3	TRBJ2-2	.	TGCGCCAGCAGCCAAGGGGGCAGGCCTGCTAACACCGGGGAGCTGTTTTTT	CASSQGGRPANTGELFF
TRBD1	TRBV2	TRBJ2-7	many	TGTGCCAGCAGTGAATTCCGGGACAGTTACTTC	CASSEFRDSYF
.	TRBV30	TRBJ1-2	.	TGTGCCTGGCAGACAGGATCTGGGGTTGGCTACACCTTC	CAWQTGSGVGYTF
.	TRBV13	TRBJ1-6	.	TGTGCCAGCAGCTCTTTGGCGGGGGGGACACTCCACTTT	CASSSLAGGTLHF
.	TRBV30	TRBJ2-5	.	TGTGCCTGGAGTGTTGGACAAGAGACCCAGTACTTC	CAWSVGQETQYF
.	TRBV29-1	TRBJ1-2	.	TGCAGCGTTGCGGGGGAAACAGGGAACTATGGCTACACCTTC	CSVAGETGNYGYTF
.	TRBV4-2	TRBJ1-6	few	TGTGCCAGCAGCCAAGGAGTGGGCTCCTATAATTCACCCCTCCACTTT	CASSQGVGSYNSPLHF
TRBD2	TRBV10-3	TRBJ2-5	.	TGTGCCATCAGTACTAGCGGAGAAGAGACCCAGTACTTC	CAISTSGEETQYF
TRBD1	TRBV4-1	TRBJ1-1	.	TGCGCCAGCAGCCAGGGACAGGGTCTGGTAACTGAAGCTTTCTTT	CASSQGQGLVTEAFF
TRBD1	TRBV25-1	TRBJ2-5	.	TGTGCCAGCAGTGCCCCTTCCCCGGGACAGGGGTTCGAGACCCAGTACTTC	CASSAPSPGQGFETQYF
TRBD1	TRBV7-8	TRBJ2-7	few	TGTGCCAGCAGCTTCCGGGACAGGGGGCTCGGCGAGCAGTACTTC	CASSFRDRGLGEQYF
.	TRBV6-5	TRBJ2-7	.	TGTGCCAGCAGCCTAGATTACTCCCGATCCTACGAGCAGTACTTC	CASSLDYSRSYEQYF
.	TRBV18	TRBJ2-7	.	TGTGCCAGCTCACCTGGGGTAGGGGGCGAGCAGTACTTC	CASSPGVGGEQYF
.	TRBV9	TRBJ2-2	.	TGTGCCAGCAGCGTAGAGGTTTACGGCGGGGAGCTGTTTTTT	CASSVEVYGGELFF
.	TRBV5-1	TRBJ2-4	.	TGCGCCAGCAGAGAGGCTTTGGGCAAAAACATTCAGTACTTC	CASREALGKNIQYF
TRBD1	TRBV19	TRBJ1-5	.	TGTGCCAGTAGTGCGCGAACAGGGGCTCAGCCCCAGCATTTT	CASSARTGAQPQHF
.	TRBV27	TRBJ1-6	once	TGTGCCAGCAGGCCGGAGGGGCCCTCCTATAATTCACCCCTCCACTTT	CASRPEGPSYNSPLHF
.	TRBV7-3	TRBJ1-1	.	TGTGCCAGCAGCTTAAAGAGGGACACTGAAGCTTTCTTT	CASSLKRDTEAFF
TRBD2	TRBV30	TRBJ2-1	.	TGTGCCTGGAGTGTCTCGCTAGCGGGGGTAAATGAGCAGTTCTTC	CAWSVSLAGVNEQFF
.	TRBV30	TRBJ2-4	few	TGTGCCTGGACCCCTCTCCTAGCCAAAAACATTCAGTACTTC	CAWTPLLAKNIQYF
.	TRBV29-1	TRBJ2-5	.	TGCAGCGTGGAGGGATGGGCCCAAGAGACCCAGTACTTC	CSVEGWAQETQYF
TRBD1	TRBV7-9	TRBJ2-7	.	TGTGCCAGCAGCCTCTATTCCGACAGGGACAACGAGCAGTACTTC	CASSLYSDRDNEQYF
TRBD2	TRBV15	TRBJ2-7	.	TGTGCCACCACCGCCGGGACTACTAGCGAGCAGTACTTC	CATTAGTTSEQYF
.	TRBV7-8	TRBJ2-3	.	TGTGCCAGCAGCTTAGGTAGCACAGATACGCAGTATTTT	CASSLGSTDTQYF
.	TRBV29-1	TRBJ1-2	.	TGCAGCGTTCAGGTGTACTATGGCTACACCTTC	CSVQVYYGYTF
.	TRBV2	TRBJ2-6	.	TGTGCCAGCAGTGAAGTCTCTGGGGCCAACGTCCTGACTTTC	CASSEVSGANVLTF
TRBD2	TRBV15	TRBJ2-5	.	TGTGCCACCAGCAGAGATCGGGGCGGGGGGGCCCAAGAGACCCAGTACTTC	CATSRDRGGGAQETQYF
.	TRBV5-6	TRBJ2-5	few	TGTGCCAGCAGCTTCCGGCCAGCCTACCAAGAGACCCAGTACTTC	CASSFRPAYQETQYF
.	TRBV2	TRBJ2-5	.	TGTGCCAGCAGTGAAGGGTCGGGACGGGTCCTGGAGACCCAGTACTTC	CASSEGSGRVLETQYF
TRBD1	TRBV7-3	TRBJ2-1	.	TGTGCCAGCAGCTTAACAGGGGGCGCCGAGAATGAGCAGTTCTTC	CASSLTGGAENEQFF
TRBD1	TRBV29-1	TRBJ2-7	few	TGCAGCGTTGAAGATCAGGGACAGGTTTTATGCGAGCAGTACTTC	CSVEDQGQVLCEQYF
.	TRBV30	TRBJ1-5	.	TGTGCCTGGAGTGTAGTAGGTAGCAATCAGCCCCAGCATTTT	CAWSVVGSNQPQHF
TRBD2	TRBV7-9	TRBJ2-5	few	TGTGCCAGCAGCCCCCGCGGGGGGGCCTGGGAGACCCAGTACTTC	CASSPRGGAWETQYF
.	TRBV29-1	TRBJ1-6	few	TGCAGCGTTGCACACTCAGATTCACCCCTCCACTTT	CSVAHSDSPLHF
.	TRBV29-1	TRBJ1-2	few	TGCAGCGTGATGGACAGCCCGGGCTACACCTTC	CSVMDSPGYTF